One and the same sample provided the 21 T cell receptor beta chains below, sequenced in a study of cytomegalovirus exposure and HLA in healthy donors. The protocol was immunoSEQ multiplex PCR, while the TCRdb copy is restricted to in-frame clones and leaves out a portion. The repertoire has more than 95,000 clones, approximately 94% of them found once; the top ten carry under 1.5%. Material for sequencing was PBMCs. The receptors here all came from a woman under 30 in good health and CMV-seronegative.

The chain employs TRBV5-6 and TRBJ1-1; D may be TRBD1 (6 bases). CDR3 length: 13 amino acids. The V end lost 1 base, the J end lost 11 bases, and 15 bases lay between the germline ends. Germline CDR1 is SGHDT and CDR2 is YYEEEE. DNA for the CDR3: TGTGCCAGCAGCTTGCCCAGGGGAGGGTCGGCTTTCTTT. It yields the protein CASSLPRGGSAFF.

The CDR3 DNA reads as TGTGCCAGCAGCTTGGAGGGCACTGAAGCTTTCTTT. As protein: CASSLEGTEAFF. The gene calls are TRBV2 and TRBJ1-1; D is unresolved. The CDR3 sequence is 12 residues long. V lost 6 bases, J lost 4 bases, and 9 bases lay in between. CDR1 is SNHLY, CDR2 FYNNEI, per germline.

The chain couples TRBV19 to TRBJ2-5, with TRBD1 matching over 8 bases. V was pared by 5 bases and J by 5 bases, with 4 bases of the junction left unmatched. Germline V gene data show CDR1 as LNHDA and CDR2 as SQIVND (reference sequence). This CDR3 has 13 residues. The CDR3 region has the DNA TGTGCCAGTAGTCAGGGGGCTAGGGAGACCCAGTACTTC. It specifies CASSQGARETQYF.

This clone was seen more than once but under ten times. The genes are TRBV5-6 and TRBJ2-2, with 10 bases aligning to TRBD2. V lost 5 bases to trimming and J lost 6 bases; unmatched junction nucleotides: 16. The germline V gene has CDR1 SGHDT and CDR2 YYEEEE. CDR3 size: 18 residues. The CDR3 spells CASRTWALAGVRPGELFF. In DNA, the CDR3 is TGTGCCAGCAGGACGTGGGCCCTAGCGGGAGTTCGGCCCGGGGAGCTGTTTTTT. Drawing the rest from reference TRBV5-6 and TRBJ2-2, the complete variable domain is DAGVTQSPTHLIKTRGQQVTLRCSPKSGHDTVSWYQQALGQGPQFIFQYYEEEERQRGNFPDRFSGHQFPNYSSELNVNALLLGDSALYLCASRTWALAGVRPGELFFGEGSRLTVL.

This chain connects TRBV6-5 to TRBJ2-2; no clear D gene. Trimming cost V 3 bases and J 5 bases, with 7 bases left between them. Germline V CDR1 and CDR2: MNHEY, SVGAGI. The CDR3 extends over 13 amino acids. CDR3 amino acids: CASSYSPTGELFF. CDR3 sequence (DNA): TGTGCCAGCAGTTATAGTCCGACCGGGGAGCTGTTTTTT.

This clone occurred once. CDR3 DNA sequence: TGTGCCAGTAGTATCGGGGTAAGAAGCTCCTACAATGAGCAGTTCTTC. Residues: CASSIGVRSSYNEQFF. The rearrangement uses TRBV19 and TRBJ2-1, with a tentative D call TRBD2 (5 bases). Germline V gives CDR1 LNHDA, CDR2 SQIVND (reference sequence). The CDR3 sequence is 16 residues long. V was trimmed by 3 bases and J by 0 bases, leaving 12 bases between them.

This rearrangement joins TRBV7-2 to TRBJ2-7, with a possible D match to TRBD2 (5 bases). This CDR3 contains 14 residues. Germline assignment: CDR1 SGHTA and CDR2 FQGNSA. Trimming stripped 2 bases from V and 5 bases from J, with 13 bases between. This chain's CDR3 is CASSLSAGAHEQYF. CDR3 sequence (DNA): TGTGCCAGCAGCTTATCTGCGGGTGCCCACGAGCAGTACTTC.

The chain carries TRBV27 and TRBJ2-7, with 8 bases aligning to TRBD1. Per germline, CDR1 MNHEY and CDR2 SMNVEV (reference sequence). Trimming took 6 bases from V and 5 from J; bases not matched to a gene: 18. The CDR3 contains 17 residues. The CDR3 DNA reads TGTGCCAGCAGCCGGACAGGGTTCCCACTGATCTTAAACGAGCAGTACTTC. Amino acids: CASSRTGFPLILNEQYF.

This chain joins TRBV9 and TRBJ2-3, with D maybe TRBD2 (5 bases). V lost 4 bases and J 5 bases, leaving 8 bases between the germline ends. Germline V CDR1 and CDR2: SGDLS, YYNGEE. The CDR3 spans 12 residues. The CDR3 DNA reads TGTGCCAGCAGCCCCCGGGAAGATACGCAGTATTTT. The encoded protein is CASSPREDTQYF.

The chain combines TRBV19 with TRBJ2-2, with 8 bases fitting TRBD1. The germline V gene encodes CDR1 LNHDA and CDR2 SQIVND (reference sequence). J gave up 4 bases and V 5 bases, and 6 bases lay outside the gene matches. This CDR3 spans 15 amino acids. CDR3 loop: CASSPGQGVTGELFF. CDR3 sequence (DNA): TGTGCCAGTAGTCCCGGACAGGGAGTCACCGGGGAGCTGTTTTTT.

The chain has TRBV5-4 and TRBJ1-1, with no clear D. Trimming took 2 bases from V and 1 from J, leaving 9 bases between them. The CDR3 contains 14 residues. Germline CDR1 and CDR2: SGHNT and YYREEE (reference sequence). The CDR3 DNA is TGTGCCAGCAGCTTTAACGCAGGGAACACTGAAGCTTTCTTT. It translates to CASSFNAGNTEAFF.

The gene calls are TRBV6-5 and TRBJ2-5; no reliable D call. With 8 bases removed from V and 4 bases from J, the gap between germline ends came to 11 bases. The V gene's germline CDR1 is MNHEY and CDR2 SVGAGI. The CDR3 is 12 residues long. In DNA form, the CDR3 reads TGTGCCAGCCGAGCGACCTCAGAGACCCAGTACTTC. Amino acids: CASRATSETQYF.

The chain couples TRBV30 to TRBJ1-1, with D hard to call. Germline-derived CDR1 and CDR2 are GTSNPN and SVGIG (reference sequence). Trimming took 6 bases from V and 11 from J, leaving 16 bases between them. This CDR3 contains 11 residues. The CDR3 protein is CACTWTIVAFF. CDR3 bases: TGTGCCTGCACCTGGACTATTGTGGCTTTCTTT.

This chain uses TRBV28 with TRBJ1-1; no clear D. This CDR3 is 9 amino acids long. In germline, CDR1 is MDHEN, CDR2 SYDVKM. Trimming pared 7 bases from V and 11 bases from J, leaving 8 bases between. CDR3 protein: CASTPGAFF. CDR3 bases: TGTGCCAGCACCCCAGGTGCTTTCTTT.

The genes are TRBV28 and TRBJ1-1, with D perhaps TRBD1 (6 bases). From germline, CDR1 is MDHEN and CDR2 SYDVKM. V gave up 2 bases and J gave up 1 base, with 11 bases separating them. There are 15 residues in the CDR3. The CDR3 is CASSLPLQGNTEAFF. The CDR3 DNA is TGTGCCAGCAGTTTACCTTTACAGGGGAACACTGAAGCTTTCTTT.

The DNA of the CDR3 is TGTGCCAGCCGGGGGACAGACATGCTGGGCAATCAGCCCCAGCATTTT. This sequence encodes CASRGTDMLGNQPQHF. The rearrangement uses TRBV2 and TRBJ1-5; 7 bases map to TRBD1. CDR3 length: 16 amino acids. V lost 8 bases, J lost 2 bases, and 12 bases stayed unmatched. Germline V CDR1 and CDR2: SNHLY, FYNNEI.

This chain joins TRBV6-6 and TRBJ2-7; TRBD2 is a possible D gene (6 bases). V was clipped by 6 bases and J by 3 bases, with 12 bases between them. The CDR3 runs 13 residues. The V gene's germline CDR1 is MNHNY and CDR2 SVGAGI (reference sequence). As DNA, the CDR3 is TGTGCCAGCAGAATAGCGGAGGGCTACGAGCAGTACTTC. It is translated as CASRIAEGYEQYF.

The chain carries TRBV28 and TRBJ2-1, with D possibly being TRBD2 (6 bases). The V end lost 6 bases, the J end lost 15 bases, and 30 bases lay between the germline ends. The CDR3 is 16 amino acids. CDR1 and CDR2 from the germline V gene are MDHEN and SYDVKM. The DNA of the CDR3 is TGTGCCAGCAGCTCCATGGACCCCTCGAGCGGGTCCGGGGGGTTCTTC. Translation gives CASSSMDPSSGSGGFF. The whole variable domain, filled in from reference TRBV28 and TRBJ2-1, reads DVKVTQSSRYLVKRTGEKVFLECVQDMDHENMFWYRQDPGLGLRLIYFSYDVKMKEKGDIPEGYSVSREKKERFSLILESASTNQTSMYLCASSSMDPSSGSGGFFGPGTRLTVL.

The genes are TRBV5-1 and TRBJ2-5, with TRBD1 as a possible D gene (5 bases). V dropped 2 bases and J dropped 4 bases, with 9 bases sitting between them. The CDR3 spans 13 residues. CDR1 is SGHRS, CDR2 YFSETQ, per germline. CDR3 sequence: CASSLTGLETQYF. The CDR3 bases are TGCGCCAGCAGCTTAACAGGATTAGAGACCCAGTACTTC.

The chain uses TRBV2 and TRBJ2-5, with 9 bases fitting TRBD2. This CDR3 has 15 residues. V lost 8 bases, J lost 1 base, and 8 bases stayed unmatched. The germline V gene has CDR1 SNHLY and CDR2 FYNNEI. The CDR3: CASASRAGGQETQYF. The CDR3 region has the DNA TGTGCCAGCGCGTCCCGAGCGGGGGGCCAAGAGACCCAGTACTTC.

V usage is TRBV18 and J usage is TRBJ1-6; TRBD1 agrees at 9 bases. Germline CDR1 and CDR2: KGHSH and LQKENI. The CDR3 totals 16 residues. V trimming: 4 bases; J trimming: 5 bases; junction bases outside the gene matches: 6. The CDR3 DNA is TGTGCCAGCTCACTTCACCGGGACAGGGATAATTCACCCCTCCACTTT. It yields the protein CASSLHRDRDNSPLHF.